Sequencing of this TCR beta chain was carried out in a study of T-cell memory formation after mild COVID-19. Between the trimmed V and J ends, which lost 0 bases and 4 bases, there was a span of 18 bases. The CDR3 runs 17 residues. Germline loops: CDR1 SGHTA, CDR2 FQGNSA. TCRdb re-called the 5' RACE reads through MiXCR, storing one row per CDR3 protein. Among 300,000 or so distinct CDR3 sequences listed, more than 15% were seen once. The source of this sequence is a young man who had mild COVID-19 (a few samples of this study predate the infection). Cell type and time point are not known. Sequencing input: PBMCs or a T cell subset sorted from them (not recorded which). The genes are TRBV7-2 and TRBJ1-2; D perhaps matches TRBD1 (5 bases). The CDR3 region is CASSLALLPTGGYGYTF. CDR3 sequence (DNA): TGTGCCAGCAGCTTAGCCCTCCTTCCTACAGGCGGCTATGGCTACACCTTC.